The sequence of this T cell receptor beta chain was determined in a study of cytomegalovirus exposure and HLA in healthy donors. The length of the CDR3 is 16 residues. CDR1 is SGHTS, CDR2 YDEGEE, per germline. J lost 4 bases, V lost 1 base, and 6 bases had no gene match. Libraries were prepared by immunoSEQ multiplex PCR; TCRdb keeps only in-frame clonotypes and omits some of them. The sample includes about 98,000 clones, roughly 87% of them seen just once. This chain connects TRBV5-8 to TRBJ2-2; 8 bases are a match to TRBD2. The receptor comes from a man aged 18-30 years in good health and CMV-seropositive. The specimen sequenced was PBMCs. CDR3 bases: TGTGCCAGCAGCTTGATGATAGCGGGACCCACCGGGGAGCTGTTTTTT. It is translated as CASSLMIAGPTGELFF.